A selection of T cell receptor beta chains follows, all from one sample in a study of regulatory T cells in long-lasting Graves disease. Each CDR3 protein gets one entry after TCRdb re-called the multiplex PCR reads with MiXCR. There are 400,000 to 450,000 distinct CDR3 sequences in the sample; less than 20% occur only once, and over 8.5% lies in the top ten. A further study also used this sample, focusing on T cells in Graves' hyperthyroidism and ophthalmopathy.

The source was peripheral blood mononuclear cells (PBMCs), collected at new diagnosis, from a patient treated with antithyroid drugs. The receptors come from a woman between 25 and 40 years old with Graves disease. CDR3s include the opening cysteine and the closing phenylalanine or tryptophan. Fields, in order: D gene, J gene, CDR3 length, clone size, V gene, CDR3 DNA, CDR3 protein. The D gene is left open where the match is weak. Clone size appears in some rows only: once, few, many, or a class for an expanded clone.

>NA|TRBJ1-2|11|many|TRBV12-3/TRBV12-4
TGTGCCAGCAGCCGCGCGGGAGGCTACACCTTC
CASSRAGGYTF
>NA|TRBJ1-5|18|few|TRBV4-1
TGCGCCAGCAGCCAAGATGCAGGGTTTAGGTATAGCAATCAGCCCCAGCATTTT
CASSQDAGFRYSNQPQHF
>NA|TRBJ2-1|17|NA|TRBV7-9
TGTGCCAGCGGCTTACCCTTCTGGGGGGCCCCTTCCAATGAGCAGTTCTTC
CASGLPFWGAPSNEQFF
>NA|TRBJ2-2|15|many|TRBV2
TGTGCCAGCAGTAAAGGCCGTGGGCGCGGCGGGGAGCTGTTTTTT
CASSKGRGRGGELFF
>NA|TRBJ2-3|13|many|TRBV29-1
TGCAGCGTTCTGCCAGGCGGCACAGATACGCAGTATTTT
CSVLPGGTDTQYF
>NA|TRBJ2-3|15|many|TRBV18
TGTGCCAGCTCACCACCAGCCAGGCCCGCAGATACGCAGTATTTT
CASSPPARPADTQYF
>NA|TRBJ2-7|14|many|TRBV28
TGTGCCAGCAATGGGGCGGGGTTGACCTACGAGCAGTACTTC
CASNGAGLTYEQYF
>NA|TRBJ1-5|17|NA|TRBV3-1
TGTGCCAGCAGCCAAGGGACCACGGACGGCTTCCAGAAGCCCCAGCATTTT
CASSQGTTDGFQKPQHF
>TRBD1|TRBJ2-1|15|many|TRBV10-3
TGTGCCATCAGTGGACAGGGGGCCACCTACAATGAGCAGTTCTTC
CAISGQGATYNEQFF
>NA|TRBJ1-2|14|many|TRBV28
TGTGCCAGCAGTTTATTTTCACCCAACTATGGCTACACCTTC
CASSLFSPNYGYTF
>TRBD2|TRBJ2-3|15|many|TRBV9
TGTGCCAGCAGCGTAGAGGGACTAGCGGCAGATACGCAGTATTTT
CASSVEGLAADTQYF
>TRBD1|TRBJ1-2|17|NA|TRBV6-1
TGTGCCAGCATCCCGATAAGGCCCGGGACAGGGACTAATGGCTACACCTTC
CASIPIRPGTGTNGYTF